This T cell receptor (beta chain) was obtained from a study of post-analysis software for immune sequencing data. Study-wide results and caveats: Co-batched samples clustered tightly together by F measure. Those with multiple sclerosis, the patient group, showed significantly lower normalized Chao1 diversity than controls. Higher frequency in patients than in controls was seen for roughly five TRBV segments, with TRBV5-6, TRBV5-1 and TRBV20-1 among them.

Germline lookup yields CDR1 SGHTA and CDR2 FQGNSA. With 6 bases removed from V and 0 bases from J, the gap between germline ends came to 11 bases. The CDR3 has 14 amino acids. TCR beta cDNA libraries included unique molecular identifiers. Researchers reported roughly 510,000 cDNA molecules coming from around 1 to 10 million T cells. MiXCR, applied by TCRdb to the PCR reads, yields one record per CDR3 protein. The sample comprises about 460,000 distinct CDR3 sequences, roughly 45% of which are singletons, and about 12% rests with the top ten. This clonotype was counted a few times. Antigen specificity is unknown.

The TCR comes from a girl between 10 and 17 years old with multiple sclerosis. This chain links TRBV7-2 with TRBJ2-5; D ambiguous. The sample consisted of blood. CDR3 sequence reads: CASSPGVYQETQYF. Written as DNA, the CDR3 is TGTGCCAGCAGTCCTGGGGTGTACCAAGAGACCCAGTACTTC.